Listed below are T cell receptor beta chains from one sample, sequenced in a study of shared clonotypes between healthy human individuals. Clones were sequenced by immunoSEQ multiplex PCR, and TCRdb holds only the in-frame ones, with some missing. The sample includes about 2 million clones, about 95% of them seen just once. Specimen: naive CD4+ T cells sorted from blood. Source of these receptors: a man aged 18 to 30 in good health. The CDR3 runs from the conserved cysteine through the conserved F or W. The D gene is left open where the match is weak. The size entry is marked missing in some rows and otherwise reads once, few, many or a size class.

v_call,d_call,clone_size,j_call,cdr3_aa,cdr3_nt
TRBV7-8,TRBD1,-,TRBJ2-3,CASSQRTGSSTDTQYF,TGTGCCAGCAGCCAACGGACAGGCAGTAGCACAGATACGCAGTATTTT
TRBV6-5,-,-,TRBJ2-7,CASNRVGAYEQYF,TGTGCCAGCAACCGTGTGGGGGCCTACGAGCAGTACTTC
TRBV7-7,TRBD1,-,TRBJ2-5,CASSPTGVGETQYF,TGTGCTAGCAGCCCCACAGGGGTGGGGGAGACCCAGTACTTC
TRBV6-9,-,once,TRBJ2-7,CASSSGPGREQYF,TGTGCCAGCAGTTCCGGTCCCGGCCGGGAGCAGTACTTC
TRBV21-1,-,-,TRBJ2-7,CASSTPGYEQYF,TGTGCCAGCAGCACTCCCGGGTACGAGCAGTACTTC
TRBV25-1,TRBD1,-,TRBJ2-7,CASTLTGVYEQYF,TGTGCCAGCACACTTACAGGGGTTTACGAGCAGTACTTC
TRBV5-1,-,-,TRBJ1-5,CASSLAFGEDQPQHF,TGCGCCAGCAGCTTGGCCTTCGGGGAGGATCAGCCCCAGCATTTT
TRBV5-1,-,-,TRBJ2-7,CASSLGVGPYEQYF,TGCGCCAGCAGCTTGGGTGTAGGGCCCTACGAGCAGTACTTC
TRBV2,-,-,TRBJ2-7,CATRRTPSYEQYF,TGTGCCACAAGAAGGACGCCCTCCTACGAGCAGTACTTC
TRBV5-1,-,-,TRBJ2-7,CASSLVWGQNTYEQYF,TGCGCCAGCAGCTTGGTTTGGGGCCAGAACACCTACGAGCAGTACTTC
TRBV10-3,-,-,TRBJ2-7,CAISEERRPSYEQYF,TGTGCCATCAGTGAGGAGAGGAGGCCCTCCTACGAGCAGTACTTC
TRBV19,TRBD2,-,TRBJ2-3,CASTRDYATDTQYF,TGTGCCAGTACTAGGGACTACGCCACAGATACGCAGTATTTT
TRBV2,-,-,TRBJ1-1,CAGSRRGTEAFF,TGTGCCGGATCGAGGAGGGGAACTGAAGCTTTCTTT
TRBV10-3,-,-,TRBJ2-5,CAISESNVETQYF,TGTGCCATCAGTGAGTCGAATGTCGAGACCCAGTACTTC
TRBV28,TRBD1,-,TRBJ1-6,CASSSNRGPGNSPLHF,TGTGCCAGCAGTTCAAACAGGGGTCCGGGTAATTCACCCCTCCACTTT
TRBV11-2,TRBD1,-,TRBJ1-4,CASSSKDRGWANEKLFF,TGTGCCAGCAGCTCAAAAGACAGGGGATGGGCTAATGAAAAACTGTTTTTT
TRBV5-6,TRBD1,-,TRBJ1-1,CASSVYRGGTEAFF,TGTGCCAGCAGCGTATACAGGGGTGGGACTGAAGCTTTCTTT
TRBV19,-,-,TRBJ2-2,CASSISVSRWDTGELFF,TGTGCCAGTAGTATTTCGGTCTCTAGGTGGGACACCGGGGAGCTGTTTTTT
TRBV4-3,-,-,TRBJ2-1,CASSQDVAHLGQSYNEQFF,TGCGCCAGCAGCCAAGATGTAGCCCATTTGGGACAATCCTACAATGAGCAGTTCTTC
TRBV5-1,-,-,TRBJ2-3,CASSLGSGPQGDTQYF,TGCGCCAGCAGCTTGGGTTCAGGACCCCAAGGAGATACGCAGTATTTT
TRBV11-3,-,once,TRBJ2-5,CASSLGGLETQYF,TGTGCCAGCAGCTTAGGAGGTTTGGAGACCCAGTACTTC
TRBV29-1,-,-,TRBJ1-1,CSVRRGGMPTEAFF,TGCAGCGTTCGAAGGGGAGGGATGCCCACTGAAGCTTTCTTT
TRBV7-9,TRBD1,-,TRBJ1-1,CASSFRGLMNTEAFF,TGTGCCAGCAGCTTCAGGGGGTTAATGAACACTGAAGCTTTCTTT
TRBV27,-,-,TRBJ2-5,CASSLAGVETQYF,TGTGCCAGCAGTTTAGCAGGGGTGGAGACCCAGTACTTC
TRBV28,-,-,TRBJ2-3,CASTGGADTQYF,TGTGCCAGCACTGGGGGCGCAGATACGCAGTATTTT
TRBV2,-,once,TRBJ1-2,CASRDTGFYGYTF,TGTGCCAGCAGAGACACAGGTTTCTATGGCTACACCTTC
TRBV29-1,-,many,TRBJ2-7,CSVRDTPYEQYF,TGCAGCGTTCGGGACACCCCCTACGAGCAGTACTTC
TRBV6-5,-,-,TRBJ1-2,CASRAPGRTTYGYTF,TGTGCCAGCAGAGCTCCGGGACGGACTACCTATGGCTACACCTTC
TRBV28,-,once,TRBJ1-2,CASSSPGQSNYGYTF,TGTGCCAGCAGTTCACCGGGACAAAGTAACTATGGCTACACCTTC
TRBV6-5,-,-,TRBJ1-5,CASSRDSNQPQHF,TGTGCCAGCAGTCGGGATAGCAATCAGCCCCAGCATTTT
TRBV4-1,-,-,TRBJ1-4,CASSQEMGRANEKLFF,TGCGCCAGCAGCCAAGAAATGGGCAGAGCTAATGAAAAACTGTTTTTT
TRBV19,-,-,TRBJ1-4,CASSGRRPTNEKLFF,TGTGCCAGTAGTGGGAGAAGGCCAACTAATGAAAAACTGTTTTTT
TRBV30,TRBD1,-,TRBJ1-1,CSGCETGPNTEAFF,TGTTCCGGGTGCGAGACAGGGCCGAACACTGAAGCTTTCTTT
TRBV6-5,-,-,TRBJ1-2,CASGTSANYGYTF,TGTGCCAGCGGCACCTCAGCTAACTATGGCTACACCTTC
TRBV7-9,TRBD1,few,TRBJ2-2,CASSGTRGPHTGELFF,TGTGCCAGCAGCGGAACCAGGGGGCCCCACACCGGGGAGCTGTTTTTT
TRBV7-2,-,many,TRBJ2-1,CASSLGVRAVGYEQFF,TGTGCCAGCAGCTTAGGCGTCAGGGCTGTGGGATATGAGCAGTTCTTC
TRBV20-1,-,-,TRBJ2-1,CSAISNEQFF,TGCAGTGCTATTTCCAATGAGCAGTTCTTC